This paragraph reports one T cell receptor beta chain. Its antigen is currently unknown. These data originate in a study of cytomegalovirus exposure and HLA in healthy donors. Study-level information: The Caucasian-associated ancestry cluster held around four fifths of roughly 400 genotyped donors.

Whole-study results and caveats: An analysis was carried out at a later point. It showed that HLA-associated TCR beta chains were more clonally expanded than equally common non-associated chains. Later genetic work tied a missense DCLRE1C variant to beta-chain V and J trimming.

It was with 60 Vbeta and 13 Jbeta primers that the PCR ran. Sequencing was performed with immunoSEQ multiplex PCR; in TCRdb, only in-frame clones are kept and a portion is missing. In the table there are about 18,000 clones, approximately 80% of which are singletons. The specimen was PBMCs. The sequence was obtained from a human donor in good health.

For the CDR3, the DNA is TGTGCCAGCAGTTACTCCTGGACGAAAGGAGGGACTGAAGCTTTCTTT. Encoded protein: CASSYSWTKGGTEAFF. J is TRBJ1-1 and V is TRBV6-5, with D uncertain. Germline CDR1 and CDR2: MNHEY and SVGAGI. The CDR3 sequence is 16 residues long. Trimming pared 0 bases from V and 5 bases from J, leaving 16 bases between.